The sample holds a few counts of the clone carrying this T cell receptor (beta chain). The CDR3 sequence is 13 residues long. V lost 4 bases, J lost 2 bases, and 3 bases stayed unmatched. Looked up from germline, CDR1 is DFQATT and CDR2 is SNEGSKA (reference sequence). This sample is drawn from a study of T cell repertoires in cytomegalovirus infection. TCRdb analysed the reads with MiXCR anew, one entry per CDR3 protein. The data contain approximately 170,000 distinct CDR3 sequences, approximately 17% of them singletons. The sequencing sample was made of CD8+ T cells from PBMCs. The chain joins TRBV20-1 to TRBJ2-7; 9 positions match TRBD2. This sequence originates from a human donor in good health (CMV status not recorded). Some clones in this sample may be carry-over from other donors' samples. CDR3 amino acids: CSAKAGGTYEQYF. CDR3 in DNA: TGCAGTGCTAAGGCGGGGGGGACCTACGAGCAGTACTTC.